This T cell receptor beta chain was sequenced during a study of T-cell reconstitution after alpha-beta-depleted transplantation in children. Germline CDR1 and CDR2: MNHEY and SMNVEV (reference sequence). The germline V and J ends were trimmed by 3 bases and 9 bases, with 17 bases remaining between them. The CDR3 is made up of 14 amino acids. This clonotype was counted at least ten times. What it binds is unknown. Notes on the study in general: Several hundred rapidly expanded clones from non-depleted graft cells reportedly supplied alpha-beta T cells about two months post-transplant. Diversity of TCRbeta at day 60 was high in some patients, arising from surviving recipient T cells and thymic progenitors. Newly made T cells mostly supplied T-cell counts and diversity one year after transplant.

Researchers prepared the TCRbeta library using unique molecular identifiers, the study reports. TCRdb analysed the PCR reads with MiXCR anew, one entry per CDR3 protein. The sample lists about 290,000 distinct CDR3 sequences, around a tenth occurring once. The chain carries TRBV27 and TRBJ2-5; weak D call: TRBD1 (6 bases). The starting material was PBMCs, obtained before TCRalphabeta/CD19-depleted stem cell transplant. The receptor comes from a boy under three years old with acute myeloid leukemia, due to receive a stem cell transplant. The CDR3 DNA sequence: TGTGCCAGCAGTTTTGGGGGCAGCCTTAGTGCCCAGTACTTC. This sequence encodes CASSFGGSLSAQYF.